These 15 T cell receptor beta chains share one sample of origin, sequenced in a study of shared clonotypes between healthy human individuals (dated by TCRdb to about 2020). CD8 naive samples consisted of CD45RO-negative cells that were positively selected for CCR7, yielding a CD45RA+CCR7+ population without TemRA cells. Library preparation was by the immunoSEQ multiplex PCR assay. The source is immuneACCESS, and TCRdb retained only in-frame sequences with V and J called. Part of the clones is not carried over; for the studies checked, unresolved V genes explain less than half of this, and the remainder is unexplained. The sample data list some 2.1 million clones, and about 95% of these were observed just once. The top ten clonotypes cover about 1.1% of the sample. The material sequenced was naive CD8+ T cells sorted from blood. The cell subset or site label here, explained by the study, means: CD45RA+CCR7+. The origin of the receptors is a man between 18 and 35 years old in good health.

A remark on this clone: The sample contains more than one DNA sequence encoding this CDR3. The chain links TRBV4-1 to TRBJ2-1; no clear D gene. The CDR3 totals 13 residues. V gave up 4 bases and J gave up 5 bases, with 9 bases separating them. The germline V gene has CDR1 MGHRA and CDR2 YSYEKL. The chain's CDR3 is CASSPPQDNEQFF. In DNA form, the CDR3 reads TGCGCCAGCAGCCCTCCCCAGGACAATGAGCAGTTCTTC.

The CDR3 nucleotides are TGTGCCAGCAGCCGGAGCGGGGGCCCCACAGATACGCAGTATTTT. The encoded protein is CASSRSGGPTDTQYF. V usage is TRBV7-9 and J usage is TRBJ2-3; 8 nucleotides match TRBD2. The CDR3 runs to 15 residues. Trimming took 5 bases from V and 2 from J; bases not matched to a gene: 6. Germline V CDR1 and CDR2: SEHNR, FQNEAQ (reference sequence).

V usage is TRBV11-2 and J usage is TRBJ2-7; 13 positions match TRBD2. Germline V gives CDR1 SGHAT, CDR2 FQNNGV. There are 15 residues in the CDR3. The J segment lost 9 bases and the V segment lost 5 bases, leaving 10 bases of the junction unmatched. CDR3 in DNA: TGTGCCAGCAGCCCTCTGGCTGGACTAGCGGGAGTGCAGTACTTC. It encodes CASSPLAGLAGVQYF.

The sample holds one count of this clone. The rearrangement links TRBV5-1 to TRBJ2-2, with TRBD1 matching 11 bases. The CDR3 covers 16 residues. J gave up 6 bases and V 0 bases, and 4 bases lay outside the gene matches. The germline CDR1 and CDR2 sequences are SGHRS and YFSETQ. CDR3 loop: CASSLARTGGPGELFF. The CDR3 DNA follows: TGCGCCAGCAGCTTGGCCAGGACAGGGGGCCCCGGGGAGCTGTTTTTT.

Notes on this clone: The sample contains more than one DNA sequence encoding this CDR3. The J gene is TRBJ2-7, the V gene TRBV13, with 7 bases lining up with TRBD2. Germline-derived CDR1 and CDR2 are PRHDT and FYEKMQ (reference sequence). The trim removed 1 base at V and 6 bases at J, leaving 6 bases unmatched. This CDR3 spans 14 amino acids. DNA of the CDR3: TGTGCCAGCAGCTTAGCGGCGGGAGAAGGCGAGCAGTACTTC. It encodes CASSLAAGEGEQYF.

This clone was seen a few times. This same CDR3 is encoded by further DNA sequences in the sample. The J gene is TRBJ1-2, the V gene TRBV6-1; D is unclear. V was pared by 3 bases and J by 4 bases, with 0 bases between. Looked up from germline, CDR1 is MNHNS and CDR2 is SASEGT. This CDR3 has 10 residues. CDR3 nucleotides: TGTGCCAGCAGTGACTATGGCTACACCTTC. It specifies CASSDYGYTF.

V usage is TRBV7-9 and J usage is TRBJ2-1, with D uncertain. Per the germline V gene, CDR1 is SEHNR and CDR2 is FQNEAQ (reference sequence). This CDR3 is 14 amino acids long. The germline V and J ends were trimmed by 4 bases and 4 bases, with 11 bases remaining between them. The chain's CDR3 is CASSSRLEYNEQFF. The CDR3 nucleotides are TGTGCCAGCAGCTCTAGATTGGAATACAATGAGCAGTTCTTC.

The V gene is TRBV4-1, the J gene TRBJ2-7; 7 bases match TRBD1. CDR3 length equals 15 residues. CDR1 is MGHRA, CDR2 YSYEKL, per germline. V shed 4 bases and J 1 base; nucleotides not matched to a gene: 7. The CDR3 here is CASSRTGTVSYEQYF. The CDR3 DNA sequence: TGCGCCAGCAGCCGGACGGGGACAGTTTCCTACGAGCAGTACTTC.

This sequence joins TRBV5-6 and TRBJ2-7; 7 nucleotides match TRBD1. V lost 4 bases, J lost 3 bases, and 19 bases stayed unmatched. This CDR3 is built from 18 residues. Germline assignment: CDR1 SGHDT and CDR2 YYEEEE. The CDR3 spells CASSEYMIQTGMDYEQYF. The CDR3 coding sequence is TGTGCCAGCAGCGAATACATGATACAGACAGGGATGGACTACGAGCAGTACTTC.

Turning to this clone: In the same sample, other DNA sequences code for this CDR3. The chain couples TRBV5-5 to TRBJ2-7; 7 nucleotides agree with TRBD1. The ends lost 0 bases at V and 1 base at J; junction bases unmatched: 4. The CDR3 is made up of 15 amino acids. Germline V gene sequence: CDR1 SGHKS, CDR2 YYEKEE (reference sequence). In DNA, the CDR3 is TGTGCCAGCAGCTTGGGCACAGGGGTGTCCTACGAGCAGTACTTC. Its translation: CASSLGTGVSYEQYF.

The count of this clone is one. The rearrangement joins TRBV6-1 to TRBJ2-5; 12 nucleotides line up with TRBD1. There are 15 residues in the CDR3. CDR1 is MNHNS, CDR2 SASEGT, per germline. V lost 4 bases, J lost 5 bases, and 5 bases stayed unmatched. The CDR3 coding sequence is TGTGCCAGCAGTGGGGGACAGGGGGCAGGGGAGACCCAGTACTTC. Translating it yields CASSGGQGAGETQYF.

This chain uses TRBV27 with TRBJ2-1, with TRBD1 matching 9 bases. The V gene's germline CDR1 is MNHEY and CDR2 SMNVEV (reference sequence). Trimming took 6 bases from V and 7 from J; bases not matched to a gene: 10. The CDR3 has 15 amino acids. The CDR3 DNA sequence: TGTGCCAGCAGCTTGGGACAGGGAATTTCGAATGAGCAGTTCTTC. Translation gives CASSLGQGISNEQFF.

This sequence joins TRBV5-6 and TRBJ1-4; no firm D call. This CDR3 region has 16 residues. The germline CDR1 and CDR2 sequences are SGHDT and YYEEEE. Trimming shortened V by 3 bases and J by 3 bases, and 15 bases separated the two germline ends. The CDR3 protein is CASSSGRFGPNEKLFF. For the CDR3, the DNA is TGTGCCAGCAGCTCAGGACGGTTTGGCCCTAATGAAAAACTGTTTTTT.

The V and J genes are TRBV5-6 and TRBJ1-2; D remains unclear. The CDR3 runs 14 residues. Per the germline V gene, CDR1 is SGHDT and CDR2 is YYEEEE. V was pared by 2 bases and J by 6 bases, with 14 bases between. CDR3 DNA: TGTGCCAGCAGCTTCGGCACCATCTCCGATGGCTACACCTTC. This codes for CASSFGTISDGYTF.

This chain links TRBV25-1 with TRBJ2-3; the match to TRBD2 covers 8 bases. CDR3 length: 16 amino acids. Germline CDR1 MGHDK, CDR2 SYGVNS. J gave up 1 base and V 0 bases, and 3 bases lay outside the gene matches. CDR3 nucleotide sequence: TGTGCCAGCAGTGAATATAGCGGGGTCGGCACAGATACGCAGTATTTT. It codes for CASSEYSGVGTDTQYF.